These 8 T cell receptor beta chains share one sample of origin, sequenced in a study of regulatory T cells in long-lasting Graves disease. Time point described: newly diagnosed GD, antithyroid drugs for less than 3 months. PBMCs were the source of the RNA used for TCR sequencing. Sequencing libraries for TCR beta were prepared with iRepertoire HTBI primers and Arm-PCR of CDR3 regions. TCRdb itself ran the multiplex PCR reads through MiXCR, one entry per CDR3 protein. The sample consists of 520,000 or so distinct CDR3 sequences, around 12% of them appearing once. This sample was also put to use in a study of T cells in Graves' hyperthyroidism and ophthalmopathy.

The starting material was peripheral blood mononuclear cells (PBMCs), obtained at new diagnosis, from a patient treated with antithyroid drugs. These receptors all stem from a woman aged 25 to 39 with Graves disease.

This clonotype has ten or more counts. V is TRBV20-1 and J is TRBJ2-5; possibly TRBD2 for D (6 bases). Germline CDR1 is DFQATT and CDR2 is SNEGSKA (reference sequence). V was clipped by 5 bases and J by 5 bases, with 18 bases between them. This CDR3 region has 14 residues. Here the CDR3 reads CSAAAAPRGETQYF. The DNA for the CDR3 is TGCAGTGCTGCCGCGGCTCCCCGGGGGGAGACCCAGTACTTC.

This clonotype was seen at least ten times. V is TRBV10-3 and J is TRBJ2-3, with D maybe TRBD2 (6 bases). V gave up 4 bases and J gave up 3 bases, with 14 bases separating them. This CDR3 comprises 15 residues. CDR1 is ENHRY, CDR2 SYGVKD, per germline. Here the CDR3 DNA reads TGTGCCATCAGTGCGCAGGGCCGGGAGACAGATACGCAGTATTTT. It yields the protein CAISAQGRETDTQYF.

This clonotype was picked up a small number of times. The chain couples TRBV5-4 to TRBJ2-7; TRBD2 matches 10 bases. V dropped 4 bases and J dropped 5; count of bases not matched to a gene: 9. This CDR3 comprises 15 residues. CDR1 is SGHNT, CDR2 YYREEE, per germline (reference sequence). The CDR3 nucleotides are TGTGCCAGCAGCGCCGGGACTAGCGCCGCAGACGAGCAGTACTTC. It specifies CASSAGTSAADEQYF.

This chain connects TRBV30 to TRBJ1-4; no clear D gene. The CDR3 has 17 amino acids. V lost 3 bases and J lost 5, with 22 bases in between. Germline CDR1 reads GTSNPN; CDR2 reads SVGIG (reference sequence). The CDR3 region has the DNA TGTGCCTGGAGCCCCTTCGGGTTGGGTGATAAGAATGAAAAACTGTTTTTT. It encodes CAWSPFGLGDKNEKLFF.

This clonotype was seen a few times. The chain employs TRBV5-1 and TRBJ2-3; 8 bases align to TRBD1. With V trimmed by 6 bases and J by 3 bases, 9 bases remained unmatched. The length of the CDR3 is 15 residues. CDR1 is SGHRS and CDR2 is YFSETQ in the germline V gene. The chain's CDR3 is CASKVSGGMTDTQYF. The CDR3 DNA is TGCGCCAGCAAGGTCTCAGGGGGCATGACAGATACGCAGTATTTT.

The rearrangement links TRBV7-2 to TRBJ2-1; TRBD2 matches at 11 bases. V trimming: 2 bases; J trimming: 0 bases; junction bases outside the gene matches: 15. This CDR3 has 21 residues. Germline CDR1 is SGHTA and CDR2 is FQGNSA. The CDR3: CASSLLFRLAGGPSSYNEQFF. Written as DNA, the CDR3 is TGTGCCAGCAGCTTATTATTTCGGCTAGCGGGAGGCCCGAGCTCCTACAATGAGCAGTTCTTC. Variable domain in full (rest from reference TRBV7-2 and TRBJ2-1): GAGVSQSPSNKVTEKGKDVELRCDPISGHTALYWYRQSLGQGLEFLIYFQGNSAPDKSGLPSDRFSAERTGGSVSTLTIQRTQQEDSAVYLCASSLLFRLAGGPSSYNEQFFGPGTRLTVL.

At least ten counts were recorded for this clonotype. The V gene is TRBV30, the J gene TRBJ2-7; D is undetermined. Trimming stripped 2 bases from V and 2 bases from J, with 16 bases between. Germline-derived CDR1 and CDR2 are GTSNPN and SVGIG (reference sequence). The length of the CDR3 is 15 residues. CDR3 loop: CAWSNRQEYTYEQYF. CDR3 in DNA: TGTGCCTGGAGTAATAGGCAGGAGTACACCTACGAGCAGTACTTC.

There are many counts of this clonotype. Here the CDR3 DNA reads TGTGCCAGCAGCCCCCTAGCGGGAGTATTCAATGAGCAGTTCTTC. Protein product: CASSPLAGVFNEQFF. The chain couples TRBV7-2 to TRBJ2-1; 10 bases map to TRBD2. V dropped 5 bases and J dropped 6; count of bases not matched to a gene: 7. Germline V lookup: CDR1 SGHTA, CDR2 FQGNSA. The length of the CDR3 is 15 residues. Full variable domain (rest looked up from reference TRBV7-2 and TRBJ2-1): GAGVSQSPSNKVTEKGKDVELRCDPISGHTALYWYRQSLGQGLEFLIYFQGNSAPDKSGLPSDRFSAERTGGSVSTLTIQRTQQEDSAVYLCASSPLAGVFNEQFFGPGTRLTVL.